The source of this T cell receptor beta chain is a study of cytomegalovirus exposure and HLA in healthy donors. Study-wide points: In a later analysis, at a false discovery rate of 0.05, roughly 17,000 TCR beta sequences were associated with HLA alleles. Later, an analysis found that common viral pathogens appeared to be linked with several of the most significant clusters.

CDR1 SQVTM and CDR2 ANQGSEA come from the germline V gene. This CDR3 has 13 residues. Trimming cost V 8 bases and J 7 bases; bases outside gene matches: 9. The PCR ran on 60 Vbeta and 13 Jbeta primers. Measured with immunoSEQ multiplex PCR; TCRdb has only the in-frame clones, and not every one. The sample table sets out 40,000 to 50,000 clones. Note on this clone: Its antigen is not identified.

V is TRBV29-1 and J is TRBJ1-5; 9 nucleotides match TRBD1. This sequence originates from a man aged 30 to 39 in good health and CMV-seronegative. The sample consisted of PBMCs. CDR3 amino acids: CSPGDRAEQPQHF. DNA for the CDR3: TGCAGCCCGGGGGACAGGGCCGAACAGCCCCAGCATTTT.